The sequence of this TCR beta chain was determined in a study of molecular identifiers for immune sequencing clone quantification. Study-wide background: Five aliquots were made in replicates from the RNA of 20,000 or 100,000 naive CD8 cells, and four were sequenced.

CD8+CD4-CCR7+CD45RA+ sorting gave the naive CD8 T cells. TCRdb fed the PCR reads into MiXCR, producing one record per CDR3 protein. The sample includes approximately 500,000 distinct CDR3 sequences, about 25% of them seen just once. Germline V gene lookup returns CDR1 MNHEY and CDR2 SVGEGT. The CDR3 contains 16 residues. V lost 2 bases and J 0 bases, leaving 14 bases between the germline ends. This clonotype was seen a few times. Sequenced input: naive CD8+ T cells from blood, with Jurkat cell RNA spiked in. Subset: FACS-sorted CD8+CD4-CCR7+CD45RA+ naive T cells. The J gene is TRBJ2-7, the V gene TRBV6-2 or TRBV6-3; D unresolved. The sequence was obtained from a human donor in good health. Some libraries in this study had Jurkat cell RNA spiked in. CDR3 sequence reads: CASSYDGLKSSYEQYF. DNA for the CDR3: TGTGCCAGCAGTTACGACGGCCTAAAGAGCTCCTACGAGCAGTACTTC.